The T cell receptor (beta chain) described here comes from a study of blood T cell repertoires in COVID-19. Study-wide context: Italy, Spain and the United States were the sources of the convalescent and acute COVID-19 samples. Sources were T cells, B-cell-depleted T cells, or PBMCs; the material itself was cDNA or gDNA.

In the original workflow: Cell counts per sample came from amplifying reference gene primers. Libraries were prepared by immunoSEQ multiplex PCR; TCRdb keeps only in-frame clonotypes and omits some of them. V, J and clone size are taken as reported in that table, and D and trimming were inferred from the DNA itself. The sample shows around 300,000 clones, roughly 88% of them seen only once. This clone came up once. This CDR3 region has 13 residues. Trimming pared 3 bases from V and 6 bases from J, leaving 6 bases between. Germline values: CDR1 MNHEY, CDR2 SMNVEV (reference sequence). Source material: peripheral blood. The TCR sequence derives from a woman aged 30 to 39 with active or convalescent COVID-19. The J gene is TRBJ1-6, the V gene TRBV27; D remains unclear. The CDR3 spells CASSFISNSPLHF. CDR3 bases: TGTGCCAGCAGTTTTATCTCTAATTCACCCCTCCACTTT.